The T cell receptor beta chain under discussion was sequenced for a study of cytomegalovirus exposure and HLA in healthy donors. Whole-study context: Samples from HLA-typed donors yielded 65 million to 85 million unique TCRs in an early data release. Study-level findings and limits: Being indistinguishable, some V segments were excluded, TRBV6-2 and TRBV6-3 among them.

The study ran its PCR with 60 Vbeta and 13 Jbeta primers. Profiling relied on immunoSEQ multiplex PCR, and the TCRdb table lists in-frame clones only, not all of them. The profile covers approximately 170,000 clones, with 71% appearing a single time and less than 1.6% taken by the ten largest. The CDR3 is made up of 13 amino acids. Germline-derived CDR1 and CDR2 are MNHEY and SVGAGI. The ends lost 6 bases at V and 3 bases at J; junction bases unmatched: 4. Concerning this clone: No antigen is known for it.

Sequenced sample: PBMCs. The sequence was obtained from a girl aged 5-17 years in good health and CMV-seronegative. The J gene is TRBJ2-7, the V gene TRBV6-5; 8 nucleotides align to TRBD1. The CDR3 here is CASRGQGIYEQYF. The DNA of the CDR3 is TGTGCCAGCAGAGGACAGGGTATCTACGAGCAGTACTTC.